This TCR beta chain appears in the sequencing data of a study of T-cell reconstitution after alpha-beta-depleted transplantation in children. Study results and limitations: Reportedly, roughly two months post-transplant, alpha-beta T cells arose from several hundred expanded graft clones.

This CDR3 comprises 13 residues. V was cut by 0 bases and J by 7 bases, with 6 bases left in between. On this clonotype: The antigen is not known.

A library of TCRbeta sequences, prepared with unique molecular identifiers, was generated. One entry per CDR3 protein, called by TCRdb with MiXCR from the PCR reads. Counted here are a few hundred thousand distinct CDR3 sequences, about a quarter occurring once; the ten biggest clones make up around a third. Source: PBMCs, taken before TCRalphabeta/CD19-depleted stem cell transplant. This clonotype was obtained from a boy younger than two with Wiskott-Aldrich syndrome, due to receive a stem cell transplant. The V gene is TRBV12-3 or TRBV12-4, the J gene TRBJ2-2; D possibly corresponds to TRBD2 (5 bases). The CDR3: CASSLARDGELFF. The CDR3 DNA reads as TGTGCCAGCAGTTTAGCCCGGGACGGGGAGCTGTTTTTT.